The sequence of this TCR beta chain was determined in a study of T cells after yellow fever vaccination (dated by TCRdb to the late 2010s). With regard to the full study: Libraries from fractions with low cell numbers were prepared with the SMART-Seq v4 Ultra Low Input RNA kit. To follow T-cell clones before and after primary and booster YFV17D yellow fever vaccination, bulk TCR alpha and beta repertoires were sequenced over time. Two healthy male donors, one aged 18 to 30 and one aged 30 to 40 years, made up the cohort. Bulk PBMC replicates and cell subsets were isolated from blood drawn at multiple timepoints before and after both primary and secondary immunization. Broad study findings and their caveats: Computational filtering was needed because FACS-sorted repertoires could contain abundant contaminating clonotypes from the bulk population. The secondary T-cell response was weaker than the primary response but faster, peaking on day 5 instead of day 15. Because the study included only a couple of donors, the extent to which the findings can be generalized is limited. A small share of clonotypes was detected in both CD4 and CD8 compartments, with the overlap likely arising from convergent recombination. Most clones expanded after primary vaccination (around 96% of CD4 and 88% of CD8) were re-detected after the booster, suggesting that broad memory maintenance occurred.

Trimming takes 5 bases from V and 7 bases from J, and the germline ends sit 12 bases apart. Per the germline V gene (reference sequence), SEHNR is the CDR1 and FQNEAQ is the CDR2. The CDR3 starts with the cysteine, ends with the phenylalanine, and has 14 residues. Of the read, only the CDR3 DNA is kept; its 42 bases are in frame from base 1. The treatment or condition label, read with the paper, signifies: live attenuated yellow fever vaccine strain. At each blood-draw timepoint, two biological replicates of bulk PBMCs were obtained. A standard Ficoll-Paque protocol was used to isolate PBMCs from peripheral blood. TriZol was used to extract RNA from bulk PBMCs, from CD4 and CD8 fractions, and from dextramer-positive and dextramer-negative fractions. TCR cDNA was made using 5'RACE template switching, a step that added a universal primer site and unique molecular identifiers. cDNA synthesis was primed from both the TCR alpha and TCR beta constant segments. Library amplification used two PCR steps, and the second PCR step added sample barcodes and sequencing adapters. Sequencing of libraries was performed on Illumina HiSeq 2500 (2x100 bp) or NovaSeq (2x150 bp). In the paper's pipeline: Reads were demultiplexed and collapsed into UMI consensus sequences with MIGEC, and V(D)J alignment was performed with MiXCR. Clonotypes responding to the vaccine were identified with edgeR on replicate PBMC samples, with the criteria of FDR below 0.01 and a log2 fold change above 5 up to day 15. Each bulk clonotype was labeled CD4 or CD8 based on which sequenced repertoire, CD4 or CD8, contained the clonotype at higher abundance. TCRdb trimmed public reads at Q25 via fastp, called clones via MiXCR and kept in-frame beta chains. CDR3 protein duplicates are merged, each entry listing the most common genes and DNA. The V and J calls come from TCRdb's annotation, not from the publication. For this sample there are 450,000 to 550,000 distinct CDR3 sequences; roughly a fifth appear just once. The biggest ten clones account for around 17% of the sample.

On this clonotype itself: What antigen it recognizes has not been identified. Base qualities are missing; no much larger clone stands one base away.

Here the sequenced sample was PBMCs, taken approximately 22 days after the first yellow fever vaccination. The sequence was collected from a man aged 18 to 29 who received the YFV17D yellow fever vaccine. The receptor chain draws on TRBV7-9 and TRBJ1-6, with no D gene named confidently. The CDR3 protein is CASSNQGGNSPLHF. The nucleotide sequence is given as TGTGCCAGCAGCAACCAAGGTGGCAATTCACCCCTCCACTTT.